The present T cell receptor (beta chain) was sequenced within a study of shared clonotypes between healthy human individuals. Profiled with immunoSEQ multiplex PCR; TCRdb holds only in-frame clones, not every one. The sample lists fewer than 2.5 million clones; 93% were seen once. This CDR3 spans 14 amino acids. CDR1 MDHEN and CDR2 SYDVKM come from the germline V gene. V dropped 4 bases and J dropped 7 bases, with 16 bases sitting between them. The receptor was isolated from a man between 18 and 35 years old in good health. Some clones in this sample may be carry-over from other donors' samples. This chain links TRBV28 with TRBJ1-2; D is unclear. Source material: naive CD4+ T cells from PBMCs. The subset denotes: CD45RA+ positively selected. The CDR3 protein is CASSSPPAPSGYTF. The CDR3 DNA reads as TGTGCCAGCAGTTCCCCCCCGGCCCCCTCTGGCTACACCTTC.